This note documents a single T cell receptor (beta chain) sequence. As yet, its antigen is unknown. Blood got drawn at baseline, again on cycle 4 day 1, and then on cycle 7 day 1. This sample was taken from a study of OX40 agonist ivuxolimab in advanced cancers. Turning to the study itself: Dose-escalation cases comprised hepatocellular carcinoma, melanoma, renal cell or head and neck cancer. Study conclusions and caveats: CD8+ T cells (on average) carried more expanded clones than CD4+ T cells. Expanded peripheral T-cell antigen specificity went undetermined.

The CDR3 sequence is 13 residues long. The trim removed 8 bases at V and 8 bases at J, leaving 7 bases unmatched. Germline assignment: CDR1 SNHLY and CDR2 FYNNEI. This table comes from immunoSEQ multiplex PCR, and its TCRdb copy is limited to in-frame clones, with some not included. The profile shows about 70,000 clones, 88% of them singletons. The TCR originated in an adult with an advanced solid tumor such as melanoma, head and neck, liver or kidney cancer. Sequencing was performed on CD4+ or CD8+ T cells sorted from blood, taken in a trial of the OX40 agonist ivuxolimab. This rearrangement joins TRBV2 to TRBJ1-4, with 8 bases fitting TRBD1. The CDR3 sequence is CASAQGAREKLFF. The CDR3 DNA is TGTGCCAGCGCCCAGGGGGCGCGAGAAAAACTGTTTTTT.